The T cell receptor beta chain described here comes from a study of blood T cell repertoires in COVID-19. On the study more broadly: Collection of acute and convalescent COVID-19 samples took place in the United States, Italy and Spain. Sources were T cells, B-cell-depleted T cells, or PBMCs; the material itself was cDNA or gDNA.

Participants, about 18 to 100 years old, spanned fewer than 30 US areas. Participants reported their clinical history, and cohort assignment relied on those reports. The V and J ends lost 5 bases and 1 base respectively, with 15 bases between them. The germline gives CDR1 KGHDR, CDR2 SFDVKD. The length of the CDR3 is 16 residues. Generated by immunoSEQ multiplex PCR, the TCRdb table keeps only in-frame clones and is missing some. Of roughly 280,000 clones detected, 91% appear once; the ten largest clones hold approximately 2.9%. The sequence came from a man aged 35-49 years who had been exposed to COVID-19. Source material: PBMCs or T cells enriched from blood (not recorded which). The chain is built from TRBV24-1 and TRBJ2-3, with D perhaps TRBD1 (5 bases). The CDR3 sequence is CATSVSGPGGTDTQYF. As DNA, the CDR3 is TGTGCCACCAGTGTTTCAGGGCCCGGAGGCACAGATACGCAGTATTTT.